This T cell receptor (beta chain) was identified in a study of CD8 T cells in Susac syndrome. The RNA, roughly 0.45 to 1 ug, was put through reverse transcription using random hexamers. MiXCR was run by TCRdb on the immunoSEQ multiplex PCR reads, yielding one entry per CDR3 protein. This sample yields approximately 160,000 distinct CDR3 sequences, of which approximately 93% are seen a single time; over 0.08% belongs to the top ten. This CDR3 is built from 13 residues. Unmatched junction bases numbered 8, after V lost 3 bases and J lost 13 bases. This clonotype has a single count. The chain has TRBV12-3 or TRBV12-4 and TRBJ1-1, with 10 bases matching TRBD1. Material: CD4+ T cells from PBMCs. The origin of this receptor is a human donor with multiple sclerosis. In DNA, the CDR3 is TGTGCCAGCAGTTTGGTCCGGGACAGGGGCGGTTTCTTT. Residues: CASSLVRDRGGFF.